The 30 T cell receptor beta chains presented below share a single source sample, sequenced in a study of T cell responses to AZD1222 COVID-19 vaccine (dated by TCRdb to about 2021). Taken with the paper, the label for time point translates to: about 28 days (+/-7) after the second vaccine dose. Library preparation used the immunoSEQ multiplex PCR assay. In its TCRdb copy, this immuneACCESS table keeps in-frame sequences only and misses some clones. Where compared with another copy, unresolved V genes explain less than half of these, and the others have no known cause. This sample has around 150,000 clones in its table, and 90% to 95% of those were observed once. The top ten constitute 6.5% to 8.5% of the sample. The sequenced sample was peripheral blood, obtained 28 days after the second AZD1222 dose. These receptor sequences come from an adult who received the AZD1222 COVID-19 vaccine.

The genes are TRBV29-1 and TRBJ1-4, with a weak D call TRBD1 (5 bases). This CDR3 region has 13 residues. Looked up from germline, CDR1 is SQVTM and CDR2 is ANQGSEA. Trimming shortened V by 3 bases and J by 3 bases, and 8 bases separated the two germline ends. CDR3 sequence reads: CSVDPGSNEKLFF. CDR3 nucleotides: TGCAGCGTTGATCCAGGGTCTAATGAAAAACTGTTTTTT. The whole variable domain, remainder taken from reference TRBV29-1 and TRBJ1-4, is SAVISQKPSRDICQRGTSLTIQCQVDSQVTMMFWYRQQPGQSLTLIATANQGSEATYESGFVIDKFPISRPNLTFSTLTVSNMSPEDSSIYLCSVDPGSNEKLFFGSGTQLSVL.

Here the CDR3 DNA reads TGTGCCAGCAGACTAGACAGGAGCAATTCACCCCTCCACTTT. Its translation: CASRLDRSNSPLHF. The chain recombines TRBV3-1 (or the pseudogene TRBV3-2) with TRBJ1-6; maybe TRBD1 (6 bases). Trimming took 6 bases from V and 7 from J, leaving 13 bases between them. The CDR3 is made up of 14 amino acids. Per germline, CDR1 LGHDT and CDR2 YNNKEL (reference sequence).

The chain recombines TRBV4-3 with TRBJ1-2; weak D call: TRBD1 (5 bases). Deletions cut 4 bases from V and 6 bases from J, with 12 bases between. Germline V CDR1 and CDR2: LGHNA, YSLEER. This CDR3 comprises 13 residues. The CDR3 loop reads CASSLRQSHGYTF. Written as DNA, the CDR3 is TGCGCCAGCAGCCTCAGACAGAGTCATGGCTACACCTTC.

The J gene is TRBJ2-3, the V gene TRBV25-1; D possibly corresponds to TRBD1 (5 bases). This CDR3 has 15 amino acids. V was pared by 4 bases and J by 6 bases, with 17 bases between. Germline values: CDR1 MGHDK, CDR2 SYGVNS. CDR3: CASSAMQGVSDTQYF. In DNA, the CDR3 is TGTGCCAGCAGTGCTATGCAGGGTGTGTCGGATACGCAGTATTTT.

The gene calls are TRBV7-9 and TRBJ2-7; 7 bases line up with TRBD1. Trimming at V came to 5 bases and at J to 2 bases, leaving 12 bases not matched to a gene. The CDR3 runs 16 residues. Germline V gene lookup returns CDR1 SEHNR and CDR2 FQNEAQ (reference sequence). Here the CDR3 reads CASSHDLRQGTYEQYF. In nucleotides, the CDR3 is TGTGCCAGCAGCCACGACCTAAGACAGGGCACCTACGAGCAGTACTTC.

This clone was found once. The sample has other DNA sequences that encode this CDR3 too. The genes are TRBV7-3 and TRBJ2-1; 8 bases fit TRBD2. This CDR3 has 15 amino acids. Looked up from germline, CDR1 is SGHTA and CDR2 is FQGTGA. Germline trimming cut 0 bases from V and 2 bases from J; bases unmatched to any gene: 0. For the CDR3, the DNA is TGTGCCAGCAGCTTAACTAGCGGGGCCTACAATGAGCAGTTCTTC. Amino acid sequence: CASSLTSGAYNEQFF.

This sequence joins TRBV12-5 and TRBJ1-3; D uncertain. Germline V gives CDR1 LGHNT, CDR2 FRNRAP. The CDR3 is 14 amino acids. The V end was cut by 4 bases, the J end by 0 bases, with 7 bases between. The DNA for the CDR3 is TGTGCTAGTGGTTCCGGGAACTCTGGAAACACCATATATTTT. The encoded protein is CASGSGNSGNTIYF.

The chain links TRBV7-9 to TRBJ1-1; D unresolved. V gave up 2 bases and J gave up 4 bases, with 14 bases separating them. Per germline, CDR1 SEHNR and CDR2 FQNEAQ (reference sequence). The CDR3 is made up of 15 amino acids. CDR3 sequence: CASSLWDRRRTEAFF. The CDR3 DNA is TGTGCCAGCAGCTTATGGGATAGAAGGCGCACTGAAGCTTTCTTT.

V is TRBV5-1 and J is TRBJ1-1; D call uncertain. The CDR3 has 14 residues. The V end lost 0 bases, the J end lost 5 bases, and 11 bases lay between the germline ends. Germline V gene data show CDR1 as SGHRS and CDR2 as YFSETQ. The CDR3 sequence is CASSLGTGQTEAFF. CDR3 nucleotide sequence: TGCGCCAGCAGCTTGGGGACCGGGCAAACTGAAGCTTTCTTT.

The chain recombines TRBV7-9 with TRBJ2-3; possibly TRBD2 for D (5 bases). V was trimmed by 2 bases and J by 2 bases, leaving 8 bases between them. Germline values: CDR1 SEHNR, CDR2 FQNEAQ (reference sequence). This CDR3 contains 14 residues. Here the CDR3 DNA reads TGTGCCAGCAGCTTATCCGGGGTCACAGATACGCAGTATTTT. Translation: CASSLSGVTDTQYF.

The V call is TRBV5-1, the J call TRBJ1-5; a possible D gene is TRBD1 (5 bases). This CDR3 is 17 amino acids long. V lost 0 bases to trimming and J lost 0 bases, with 13 bases between them. CDR1 is SGHRS, CDR2 YFSETQ, per germline. Here the CDR3 reads CASSLGLTADSNQPQHF. In DNA form, the CDR3 reads TGCGCCAGCAGCTTGGGCTTGACAGCCGATAGCAATCAGCCCCAGCATTTT.

This rearrangement joins TRBV29-1 to TRBJ1-1; D is unresolved. CDR1 and CDR2 from the germline V gene are SQVTM and ANQGSEA. CDR3 size: 11 residues. V shed 5 bases and J shed 3 bases, with 7 bases lying between them. CDR3 nucleotide sequence: TGCAGCGTTCAGCTTTACACTGAAGCTTTCTTT. Residues: CSVQLYTEAFF.

This sequence joins TRBV3-1 (or the pseudogene TRBV3-2) and TRBJ1-1; D gene unclear. V was shortened by 4 bases and J by 2 bases, with 8 bases between the two germline ends. The CDR3 runs to 13 residues. The germline V gene encodes CDR1 LGHDT and CDR2 YNNKEL (reference sequence). The CDR3 region has the DNA TGTGCCAGCAGCCGGAACCTAAACACTGAAGCTTTCTTT. This codes for CASSRNLNTEAFF.

V and J are TRBV4-3 and TRBJ2-7; D may be TRBD1 (5 bases). Germline V gene lookup returns CDR1 LGHNA and CDR2 YSLEER. The V end was cut by 1 base, the J end by 2 bases, with 15 bases between. The CDR3 has 16 residues. The CDR3: CASSQGSTDSAYEQYF. The CDR3 nucleotides are TGCGCCAGCAGCCAAGGATCGACAGACTCAGCCTACGAGCAGTACTTC.

The genes are TRBV12-5 and TRBJ1-2; a possible D gene is TRBD1 (5 bases). V lost 3 bases to trimming and J lost 2 bases, with 22 bases between them. Germline-derived CDR1 and CDR2 are LGHNT and FRNRAP. This CDR3 spans 18 amino acids. The CDR3, as DNA: TGTGCTAGTGGTTTCACCGTCCCGGGAGGGGCTCCCAACTATGGCTACACCTTC. Amino acids: CASGFTVPGGAPNYGYTF.

The chain links TRBV9 to TRBJ2-3; D ambiguous. Germline-derived CDR1 and CDR2 are SGDLS and YYNGEE. This CDR3 contains 14 residues. Trimming removed 0 bases from V and 6 bases from J, with 11 bases in between. The CDR3 nucleotides read TGTGCCAGCAGCGTAGTACTGGGCTCCGATACGCAGTATTTT. Translating it yields CASSVVLGSDTQYF.

A single count supports this clone. J is TRBJ1-6 and V is TRBV11-3; D not resolved. The V gene's germline CDR1 is SGHNT and CDR2 YENEEA. Trimming cost V 3 bases and J 8 bases, with 8 bases left between them. The CDR3 has 13 residues. CDR3 protein: CASSFNRDSPLHF. The DNA for the CDR3 is TGTGCCAGCAGCTTTAACAGAGATTCACCCCTCCACTTT.

This clone has a single count. The chain carries TRBV27 and TRBJ2-3; 8 nucleotides align to TRBD2. V shed 3 bases and J 5 bases; nucleotides not matched to a gene: 4. CDR1 and CDR2 (germline): MNHEY, SMNVEV (reference sequence). The CDR3 contains 14 residues. Written as DNA, the CDR3 is TGTGCCAGCAGTTTGGCGGGGGGTCGAGATACGCAGTATTTT. Translating it yields CASSLAGGRDTQYF.

The chain joins TRBV12-5 to TRBJ1-1, with 7 nucleotides matching TRBD1. Germline values: CDR1 LGHNT, CDR2 FRNRAP. V lost 7 bases, J lost 5 bases, and 7 bases stayed unmatched. CDR3 length equals 13 residues. As DNA, the CDR3 is TGTGCTAGTGCCAAGGGGGCTCGTACTGAAGCTTTCTTT. It specifies CASAKGARTEAFF.

This clone was picked up one time. The V call is TRBV6-5, the J call TRBJ1-5; perhaps TRBD1 as D (5 bases). Trimming stripped 6 bases from V and 7 bases from J, with 13 bases between. The CDR3 consists of 13 residues. CDR1 and CDR2 from the germline V gene are MNHEY and SVGAGI. CDR3 protein: CASRTRGIQPQHF. The CDR3 region has the DNA TGTGCCAGCAGAACCCGGGGGATCCAGCCCCAGCATTTT.

The CDR3 DNA sequence: TGTGCCAGCAGCCCACGCGAGGGGGCCCGAAAACTGTTTTTT. Its translation: CASSPREGARKLFF. The J gene is TRBJ1-4, the V gene TRBV7-2; TRBD1 matches 7 bases. Per the germline V gene, CDR1 is SGHTA and CDR2 is FQGNSA. The CDR3 contains 14 residues. Trimming removed 5 bases from V and 10 bases from J; junction bases left unmatched: 10.

The rearrangement links TRBV11-2 to TRBJ2-3, with 12 bases that match TRBD2. CDR1 is SGHAT, CDR2 FQNNGV, per germline. This CDR3 has 13 amino acids. The ends lost 2 bases at V and 11 bases at J; junction bases unmatched: 2. CDR3 DNA: TGTGCCAGCAGCTTACTGGGACTAGCGGGGCAGTATTTT. Encoded protein: CASSLLGLAGQYF.

The J gene is TRBJ1-2, the V gene TRBV30, with 7 bases lining up with TRBD1. The V and J ends lost 1 base and 8 bases, in that order; junction bases with no gene match: 13. The CDR3 is 15 amino acids. The germline gives CDR1 GTSNPN, CDR2 SVGIG (reference sequence). CDR3 region: CAWSAWDRPVEGYTF. Here the CDR3 DNA reads TGTGCCTGGAGTGCATGGGACAGACCAGTGGAGGGCTACACCTTC.

The V call is TRBV18, the J call TRBJ2-1, with 8 bases that match TRBD1. The CDR3 extends over 14 amino acids. CDR1 is KGHSH and CDR2 is LQKENI in the germline V gene. V was clipped by 8 bases and J by 8 bases; unmatched bases: 11. The CDR3 DNA follows: TGTGCCAGCACTCCACAGGGGGATCAGGATGAGCAGTTCTTC. This encodes CASTPQGDQDEQFF.

This sequence joins TRBV27 and TRBJ2-3; 7 positions match TRBD1. V lost 5 bases to trimming and J lost 2 bases; unmatched junction nucleotides: 13. The CDR3 sequence is 17 residues long. From germline, CDR1 is MNHEY and CDR2 SMNVEV (reference sequence). This CDR3 is CASSLLTRQGSTDTQYF. The CDR3 coding sequence is TGTGCCAGCAGTCTCCTGACCCGACAGGGCTCCACAGATACGCAGTATTTT.

This chain uses TRBV14 with TRBJ1-2, with 7 bases identical to TRBD1. Per germline, CDR1 SGHDN and CDR2 FVKESK. V gave up 4 bases and J gave up 3 bases; unmatched junction bases: 11. There are 16 residues in the CDR3. CDR3 DNA: TGTGCCAGCAGCCTATCTCCGGGACAGACTTACTATGGCTACACCTTC. Its translation is CASSLSPGQTYYGYTF.

In its sample, this clone was seen once. The genes are TRBV6-6 and TRBJ1-5, with TRBD1 as a possible D gene (6 bases). Trimming removed 10 bases at V and 5 bases at J, with 12 bases between. This CDR3 region has 12 residues. Germline lookup yields CDR1 MNHNY and CDR2 SVGAGI (reference sequence). Here the CDR3 DNA reads TGTGCCACACAGGGAGGGGATCAGCCCCAGCATTTT. It specifies CATQGGDQPQHF.

The chain links TRBV28 to TRBJ1-1, with 7 positions matching TRBD1. The CDR3 is made up of 16 amino acids. Trimming took 2 bases from V and 5 from J; bases not matched to a gene: 11. Germline assignment: CDR1 MDHEN and CDR2 SYDVKM. CDR3: CASSLQKGAIGTEAFF. CDR3 bases: TGTGCCAGCAGTTTACAGAAGGGGGCGATTGGTACTGAAGCTTTCTTT.

The V and J genes are TRBV6-6 and TRBJ2-3, with 7 bases identical to TRBD1. Germline trimming cut 6 bases from V and 4 bases from J; bases unmatched to any gene: 13. The CDR3 loop spans 16 amino acids. The germline CDR1 and CDR2 sequences are MNHNY and SVGAGI (reference sequence). The CDR3 loop reads CASRTPGQTRADTQYF. The CDR3 DNA is TGTGCCAGCAGAACGCCGGGACAGACGAGAGCAGATACGCAGTATTTT.

The chain couples TRBV5-6 to TRBJ2-7; perhaps TRBD1 as D (6 bases). V was trimmed by 2 bases and J by 2 bases, leaving 20 bases between them. This CDR3 has 17 amino acids. Germline V gene lookup returns CDR1 SGHDT and CDR2 YYEEEE. DNA of the CDR3: TGTGCCAGCAGCTTTTCCTCCAGGGGAATACCCCCCTACGAGCAGTACTTC. Residues: CASSFSSRGIPPYEQYF.